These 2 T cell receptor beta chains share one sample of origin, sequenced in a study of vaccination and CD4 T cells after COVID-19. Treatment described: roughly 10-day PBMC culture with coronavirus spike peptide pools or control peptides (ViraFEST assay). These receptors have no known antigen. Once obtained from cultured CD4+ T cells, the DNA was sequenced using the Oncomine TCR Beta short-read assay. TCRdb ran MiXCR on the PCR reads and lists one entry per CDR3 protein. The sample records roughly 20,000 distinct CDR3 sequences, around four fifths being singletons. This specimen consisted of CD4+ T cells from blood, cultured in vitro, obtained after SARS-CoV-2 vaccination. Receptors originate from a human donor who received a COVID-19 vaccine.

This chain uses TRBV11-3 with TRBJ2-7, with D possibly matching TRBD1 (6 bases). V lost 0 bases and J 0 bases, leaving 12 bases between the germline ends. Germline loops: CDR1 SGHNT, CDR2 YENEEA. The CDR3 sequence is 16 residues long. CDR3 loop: CASSLDSGTPSYEQYF. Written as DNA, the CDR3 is TGTGCCAGCAGCTTAGATTCAGGGACACCCTCCTACGAGCAGTACTTC. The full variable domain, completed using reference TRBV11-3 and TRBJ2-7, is EAGVVQSPRYKIIEKKQPVAFWCNPISGHNTLYWYLQNLGQGPELLIRYENEEAVDDSQLPKDRFSAERLKGVDSTLKIQPAELGDSAVYLCASSLDSGTPSYEQYFGPGTRLTVT.

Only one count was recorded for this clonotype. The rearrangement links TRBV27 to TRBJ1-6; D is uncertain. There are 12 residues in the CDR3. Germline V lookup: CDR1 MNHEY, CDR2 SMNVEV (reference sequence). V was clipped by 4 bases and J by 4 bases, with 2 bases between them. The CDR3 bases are TGTGCCAGCAGTTCGTATAATTCACCCCTCCACTTT. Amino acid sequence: CASSSYNSPLHF.